Presented here are 11 T cell receptor beta chains from one specimen sequenced in a study of cytomegalovirus exposure and HLA in healthy donors (dated by TCRdb to the late 2010s). Libraries were made using the immunoSEQ multiplex PCR assay. A mixture of 60 forward primers for TCR Vbeta segments and 13 reverse primers for TCR Jbeta segments was used in the multiplex PCR. TCRdb carries this immuneACCESS record with in-frame sequences only. Its versions omit some clonotypes, under half of them owing to an unresolved V gene in the studies checked, with the rest unexplained. This sample is represented by approximately 67,000 clones; more than 80% of them were singletons. The ten largest clones capture about 12% of the sample. Input material: PBMCs. These receptors originate from a woman younger than 45 in good health and CMV-seropositive.

The rearrangement joins TRBV4-1 to TRBJ2-3; 9 bases align to TRBD2. The CDR3 covers 16 residues. Germline CDR1 reads MGHRA; CDR2 reads YSYEKL. J gave up 3 bases and V 2 bases, and 6 bases lay outside the gene matches. The CDR3 DNA is TGCGCCAGCAGCCAAAGACGTAGCGGGAGTACAGATACGCAGTATTTT. Its protein is CASSQRRSGSTDTQYF.

The CDR3 protein is CASSDGGQGTETQYF. The CDR3 region has the DNA TGTGCCAGCAGTGACGGGGGACAGGGGACAGAGACCCAGTACTTC. V usage is TRBV6-1 and J usage is TRBJ2-5; 10 bases line up with TRBD1. This CDR3 region has 15 residues. Germline CDR1 is MNHNS and CDR2 is SASEGT. V shed 3 bases, J shed 4 bases, and the junction held 5 bases outside the gene matches.

The chain's CDR3 is CASSFPDRDYEQYF. Here the CDR3 DNA reads TGTGCCAGCAGCTTCCCGGACAGGGATTACGAGCAGTACTTC. This chain links TRBV5-5 with TRBJ2-7; TRBD1 aligns across 8 bases. There are 14 residues in the CDR3. J gave up 4 bases and V 2 bases, and 5 bases lay outside the gene matches. Germline values: CDR1 SGHKS, CDR2 YYEKEE (reference sequence).

Comment on this clone: Different DNA sequences within this sample yield the same CDR3. The V call is TRBV5-1, the J call TRBJ1-5, with 7 bases fitting TRBD1. J lost 1 base, V lost 4 bases, and 2 bases had no gene match. The CDR3 extends over 14 amino acids. Germline V lookup: CDR1 SGHRS, CDR2 YFSETQ. DNA for the CDR3: TGCGCCAGCAGCCCAGGGGGGAGCAATCAGCCCCAGCATTTT. This codes for CASSPGGSNQPQHF.

The chain carries TRBV5-1 and TRBJ1-2; D might be TRBD1 (5 bases). The CDR3 covers 14 residues. The germline V gene has CDR1 SGHRS and CDR2 YFSETQ. Trimming cost V 0 bases and J 8 bases, with 14 bases left between them. Here the CDR3 reads CASSLAGAGLGYTF. CDR3 sequence (DNA): TGCGCCAGCAGCTTGGCCGGTGCAGGGTTAGGCTACACCTTC.

The J gene is TRBJ2-5, the V gene TRBV29-1; TRBD1 aligns across 7 bases. Germline CDR1 and CDR2: SQVTM and ANQGSEA. There are 13 residues in the CDR3. Trimming cost V 8 bases and J 4 bases; bases outside gene matches: 10. Here the CDR3 reads CSTGTAGGETQYF. CDR3 DNA: TGCAGCACAGGGACAGCTGGGGGAGAGACCCAGTACTTC. Variable domain in full (rest from reference TRBV29-1 and TRBJ2-5): SAVISQKPSRDICQRGTSLTIQCQVDSQVTMMFWYRQQPGQSLTLIATANQGSEATYESGFVIDKFPISRPNLTFSTLTVSNMSPEDSSIYLCSTGTAGGETQYFGPGTRLLVL.

The genes are TRBV28 and TRBJ1-5; D unclear. Looked up from germline, CDR1 is MDHEN and CDR2 is SYDVKM. V was pared by 3 bases and J by 6 bases, with 18 bases between. This CDR3 comprises 16 residues. The CDR3 region has the DNA TGTGCCAGCAGTTTTTCCGGGCGGGGAAATGGTCAGCCCCAGCATTTT. It is translated as CASSFSGRGNGQPQHF.

The chain carries TRBV5-6 and TRBJ2-7; D is possibly TRBD2 (6 bases). V lost 1 base to trimming and J lost 3 bases, with 14 bases between them. CDR3 length: 15 residues. Germline loops: CDR1 SGHDT, CDR2 YYEEEE. As DNA, the CDR3 is TGTGCCAGCAGCTTGTTACAGACTAGGCACTACGAGCAGTACTTC. Translated: CASSLLQTRHYEQYF.

The chain uses TRBV28 and TRBJ1-1; 10 bases line up with TRBD1. The CDR3 is made up of 18 amino acids. Germline CDR1 is MDHEN and CDR2 is SYDVKM. Trimming cost V 5 bases and J 0 bases; bases outside gene matches: 12. CDR3 in amino acids: CASSRDRGPERMNTEAFF. The CDR3 DNA follows: TGTGCCAGCAGTCGGGACAGGGGTCCGGAACGTATGAACACTGAAGCTTTCTTT.

The chain employs TRBV2 and TRBJ1-2; a possible D gene is TRBD1 (5 bases). The germline V and J ends were trimmed by 3 bases and 4 bases, with 9 bases remaining between them. The CDR3 sequence is 13 residues long. Germline CDR1 reads SNHLY; CDR2 reads FYNNEI. The DNA for the CDR3 is TGTGCCAGCAGTGATGGGGGGATCTATGGCTACACCTTC. As protein: CASSDGGIYGYTF.

V is TRBV27 and J is TRBJ2-5; 7 positions agree with TRBD2. The CDR3 is made up of 17 amino acids. V was pared by 7 bases and J by 2 bases, with 16 bases of the junction left unmatched. From germline, CDR1 is MNHEY and CDR2 SMNVEV (reference sequence). Written as DNA, the CDR3 is TGTGCCAGCATAAGGGGCCCGCGGGACTATCCACAAGAGACCCAGTACTTC. This translates into CASIRGPRDYPQETQYF.